This paragraph covers one T cell receptor beta chain sequence. Its antigen is still unknown. There are no base qualities to consult, and no much larger clone falls within one base. The collaborating institutions used their own protocols to collect whole blood in K2EDTA tubes. Collaborator samples were shipped for TCRbeta analysis as frozen whole blood, isolated PBMCs, or DNA extracted from either sample type. The data belong to a study of blood T cell repertoires in COVID-19 (dated by TCRdb to the early 2020s). About the investigation overall: Samples covering the acute and convalescent phases of COVID-19 were provided by collaborators in the United States, Italy and Spain. The material from the prospective study consisted of cDNA or gDNA derived from T cells, B-cell-depleted T cells, or PBMCs. Where available, HLA class I and class II types were taken from metadata supplied by the sample provider and were not determined by assay-based typing. Samples came from the ongoing ImmuneRACE study (first 160 participants) plus 1,254 subjects from 6 global collaborators. The dataset comprised deeply sampled blood TCRbeta repertoires from subjects exposed to, actively infected with, or recovered from COVID-19. A de-identified subject ID, COVID-19 status, age in years and sex were almost always included in the sample metadata. The repertoires were released in a freely available public database intended as a resource for research on the immune response to SARS-CoV-2.

General study outcomes and caveats: Clinical and demographic metadata were provided uncurated, with the amount varying by source and participant.

The immunoSEQ Assay, a bias-controlled multiplex PCR, was used to amplify TCRbeta CDR3 regions from genomic DNA. On the authors' methods: Within the assay, amplification of reference gene primers was used to estimate how many nucleated cells each sample contained. To quantify the absolute abundance of each unique TCRbeta CDR3 rearrangement, sequence reads were collapsed and filtered. For each sample, productive Simpson clonality was calculated by taking the square root of Simpson's diversity index across productive rearrangements. As stored in TCRdb, this immuneACCESS dataset retains in-frame rearrangements with V and J assigned. A fraction of the clones does not appear; measured against another copy, unresolved V genes explain less than half of the discrepancy, and the remainder lacks a known reason. Clone size and the V and J calls come from that table; the DNA yielded D and trimming. This sample lists fewer than 250,000 clones; around 87% were detected once. The ten largest account for over 2.5% of the sample.

Inclusive of the bounding cysteine and phenylalanine, the CDR3 is 14 residues long. The CDR3 DNA has 42 bases and is translated from base 1. CDR1 and CDR2, looked up from the germline V gene, are KGHSH and LQKENI. After removal of 2 bases from V and 8 bases from J, the junction retains 3 bases not matched to a gene. The rearrangement combines TRBV18 with TRBJ1-4, with TRBD1 identical over 9 junction bases. Sequenced sample: peripheral blood. The clonotype originates from a man in his fifties or sixties with acute or convalescent COVID-19. The CDR3 protein is CASSPSGQGEKLFF. Here is the DNA: TGTGCCAGCTCACCAAGTGGACAGGGGGAAAAACTGTTTTTT.